These 21 T cell receptor beta chains were all obtained from the same sample, sequenced in a study of blood T cell repertoires in COVID-19. Data came from immunoSEQ multiplex PCR; TCRdb stores just in-frame clones and leaves some out. The sample has fewer than 20,000 clones, under 95% seen once. Material: peripheral blood. The receptors were sampled from a human donor in a cohort sampled during active COVID-19.

This clone was seen only once. The chain links TRBV5-4 to TRBJ1-3; D is undetermined. Trimming removed 0 bases from V and 0 bases from J, with 10 bases in between. The germline gives CDR1 SGHNT, CDR2 YYREEE (reference sequence). The CDR3 covers 16 residues. CDR3 DNA: TGTGCCAGCAGCTTGGCGGGTCCTAGCTCTGGAAACACCATATATTTT. Amino acid sequence: CASSLAGPSSGNTIYF.

The chain is built from TRBV4-1 and TRBJ1-4, with D possibly TRBD1 on 5 matching bases. Per germline, CDR1 MGHRA and CDR2 YSYEKL. The ends were cut back, 4 bases at V and 3 bases at J, with 15 bases in the middle. The CDR3 runs 16 residues. The CDR3 nucleotides read TGCGCCAGCAGCCTGGTTGGCCCAGGGCCTAATGAAAAACTGTTTTTT. It codes for CASSLVGPGPNEKLFF.

V and J are TRBV29-1 and TRBJ1-1; possibly TRBD1 for D (6 bases). Germline V CDR1 and CDR2: SQVTM, ANQGSEA. The CDR3 runs 14 residues. V lost 4 bases, J lost 1 base, and 13 bases lay in between. The CDR3 region has the DNA TGCAGCGTTGGGACCGGACAGCCGAACACTGAAGCTTTCTTT. This codes for CSVGTGQPNTEAFF.

The chain has TRBV21-1 and TRBJ2-7; TRBD1, the table's D call, lacks a check against the DNA. TRBV21-1 is a documented pseudogene. The CDR3 runs 12 residues. The CDR3 spells CACWDSSYEQYF. The CDR3, as DNA: TGTGCCTGCTGGGACAGCTCCTACGAGCAGTACTTC.

The gene calls are TRBV9 and TRBJ2-6, with D perhaps TRBD2 (5 bases). The CDR3 has 20 residues. Germline V gene lookup returns CDR1 SGDLS and CDR2 YYNGEE. V lost 3 bases and J 0 bases, leaving 22 bases between the germline ends. The CDR3 region is CASSARVAVGLSSGANVLTF. The CDR3 nucleotides are TGTGCCAGCAGCGCCCGAGTAGCCGTAGGACTTAGCTCTGGGGCCAACGTCCTGACTTTC.

This clone was observed a few times. This chain links TRBV10-2 with TRBJ2-3; 7 bases agree with TRBD1. The CDR3 is 15 residues long. V lost 2 bases to trimming and J lost 3 bases; unmatched junction nucleotides: 5. Germline V gene data show CDR1 as WSHSY and CDR2 as SAAADI. The CDR3 spells CASSEGRGWTDTQYF. The CDR3 nucleotides read TGCGCCAGCAGTGAGGGCAGGGGGTGGACAGATACGCAGTATTTT.

The chain uses TRBV7-9 and TRBJ1-3; D is undetermined. V was pared by 5 bases and J by 0 bases, with 11 bases between. Per the germline V gene, CDR1 is SEHNR and CDR2 is FQNEAQ (reference sequence). This CDR3 contains 15 residues. The CDR3 protein is CASSDILSSGNTIYF. CDR3 bases: TGTGCCAGCAGCGATATATTGAGCTCTGGAAACACCATATATTTT.

The gene calls are TRBV9 and TRBJ2-3; a possible D gene is TRBD2 (7 bases). Between the trimmed V and J ends, which lost 0 bases and 4 bases, there was a span of 18 bases. Germline loops: CDR1 SGDLS, CDR2 YYNGEE. CDR3 length equals 17 residues. CDR3 amino acids: CASSVAPRGASPDTQYF. CDR3 coding DNA: TGTGCCAGCAGCGTAGCTCCCCGGGGGGCCTCCCCAGATACGCAGTATTTT.

The chain recombines TRBV5-4 with TRBJ2-2; 14 nucleotides align to TRBD2. The germline CDR1 and CDR2 sequences are SGHNT and YYREEE (reference sequence). The J segment lost 3 bases and the V segment lost 4 bases, leaving 2 bases of the junction unmatched. There are 16 residues in the CDR3. The CDR3 reads CASSPGLAGDTGELFF. DNA of the CDR3: TGTGCCAGCAGCCCGGGACTAGCGGGAGACACCGGGGAGCTGTTTTTT.

V and J are TRBV27 and TRBJ2-7; the match to TRBD2 covers 7 bases. V dropped 3 bases and J dropped 2; count of bases not matched to a gene: 10. The CDR3 runs to 16 residues. Germline V gene lookup returns CDR1 MNHEY and CDR2 SMNVEV (reference sequence). The CDR3 sequence is CASSFVLSGIAYEQYF. CDR3 in DNA: TGTGCCAGCAGTTTCGTGTTGAGCGGGATAGCCTACGAGCAGTACTTC.

The rearrangement joins TRBV4-3 to TRBJ2-7; 11 nucleotides match TRBD2. This CDR3 is built from 16 residues. The germline gives CDR1 LGHNA, CDR2 YSLEER. J gave up 3 bases and V 3 bases, and 7 bases lay outside the gene matches. This CDR3 reads CASSHAPGTSGYEQYF. In DNA, the CDR3 is TGCGCCAGCAGCCACGCTCCCGGGACTAGCGGCTACGAGCAGTACTTC.

The sample holds one count of this clone. The rearrangement joins TRBV5-6 to TRBJ2-2; D might be TRBD1 (6 bases). Germline V gene data show CDR1 as SGHDT and CDR2 as YYEEEE. Trimming left V 1 base short and J 3 bases short, with 10 bases between. This CDR3 has 15 residues. CDR3 sequence reads: CASSLSTGYTGELFF. In DNA, the CDR3 is TGTGCCAGCAGCTTGTCGACAGGTTACACCGGGGAGCTGTTTTTT.

CDR3 DNA sequence: TGTGCCAGCAGCTATAGACTCACCGATAGCAATCAGCCCCAGCATTTT. Amino acid sequence: CASSYRLTDSNQPQHF. The V and J genes are TRBV5-8 and TRBJ1-5; D gene uncertain. With 3 bases removed from V and 0 bases from J, the gap between germline ends came to 13 bases. Germline lookup yields CDR1 SGHTS and CDR2 YDEGEE. This CDR3 has 16 residues.

This chain connects TRBV6-2 or TRBV6-3 to TRBJ2-1; 7 nucleotides agree with TRBD2. This CDR3 has 18 amino acids. V gave up 2 bases and J gave up 1 base; unmatched junction bases: 11. CDR1 MNHEY and CDR2 SVGEGT come from the germline V gene. The CDR3 bases are TGTGCCAGCAGTTACCCCCCCTCCGCAGCGGGATCCTACAATGAGCAGTTCTTC. This gives the protein CASSYPPSAAGSYNEQFF.

The chain uses TRBV6-6 and TRBJ1-5; 10 nucleotides line up with TRBD1. Trimming at V came to 6 bases and at J to 6 bases, leaving 5 bases not matched to a gene. The CDR3 sequence is 14 residues long. Per the germline V gene, CDR1 is MNHNY and CDR2 is SVGAGI (reference sequence). The CDR3 coding sequence is TGTGCCAGCAGCCGGGACAGGGGAGTTCAGCCCCAGCATTTT. Translated: CASSRDRGVQPQHF.

The J gene is TRBJ1-1, the V gene TRBV5-5; D remains ambiguous. The V end was cut by 4 bases, the J end by 2 bases, with 15 bases between. Germline CDR1 SGHKS, CDR2 YYEKEE (reference sequence). The CDR3 totals 15 residues. The CDR3 region is CASSPRVVLNTEAFF. The CDR3 region has the DNA TGTGCCAGCAGCCCTCGAGTAGTACTAAACACTGAAGCTTTCTTT.

The chain is built from TRBV7-8 and TRBJ2-6, with 7 positions matching TRBD1. Germline values: CDR1 SGHVS, CDR2 FQNEAQ. Trimming took 6 bases from V and 2 from J; bases not matched to a gene: 4. The length of the CDR3 is 15 residues. The CDR3 DNA reads TGTGCCAGCAGAAAGACAGGGACTGGGGCCAACGTCCTGACTTTC. Translation: CASRKTGTGANVLTF. Together with reference TRBV7-8 and TRBJ2-6, the CDR3 gives the full variable domain: GAGVSQSPRYKVAKRGQDVALRCDPISGHVSLFWYQQALGQGPEFLTYFQNEAQLDKSGLPSDRFFAERPEGSVSTLKIQRTQQEDSAVYLCASRKTGTGANVLTFGAGSRLTVL.

J is TRBJ2-3 and V is TRBV2; D is possibly TRBD1 (6 bases). From germline, CDR1 is SNHLY and CDR2 FYNNEI. V was cut by 7 bases and J by 6 bases, with 14 bases left in between. This CDR3 spans 13 amino acids. The CDR3, as DNA: TGTGCCAGCATGCTGGGGGCGAGGGATACGCAGTATTTT. Its translation is CASMLGARDTQYF.

V and J are TRBV23-1 and TRBJ1-5; 9 bases line up with TRBD1. TRBV23-1 is recorded as an ORF, its role being uncertain. This CDR3 has 18 amino acids. Trimming at V came to 3 bases and at J to 6 bases, leaving 15 bases not matched to a gene. The CDR3 DNA sequence: TGCGCCAGCAGTCATCACCGCAGACAGGGGGTGGTAGGTCAGCCCCAGCATTTT. It codes for CASSHHRRQGVVGQPQHF.

The V call is TRBV5-1, the J call TRBJ1-2; 9 bases align to TRBD1. CDR1 is SGHRS and CDR2 is YFSETQ in the germline V gene. This CDR3 has 16 residues. Losses at the gene ends were 1 base for V and 4 bases for J; bases not matched to a gene: 8. The CDR3 sequence: CASSLHFLTGGYGYTF. The CDR3 DNA reads as TGCGCCAGCAGCTTGCATTTTTTGACAGGGGGCTATGGCTACACCTTC. The full variable domain, completed using reference TRBV5-1 and TRBJ1-2, is KAGVTQTPRYLIKTRGQQVTLSCSPISGHRSVSWYQQTPGQGLQFLFEYFSETQRNKGNFPGRFSGRQFSNSRSEMNVSTLELGDSALYLCASSLHFLTGGYGYTFGSGTRLTVV.

Here the CDR3 DNA reads TGTGCCATCAATCCGGCTAGCGGGGGATACAATGAGCAGTTCTTC. Translation gives CAINPASGGYNEQFF. The J gene is TRBJ2-1, the V gene TRBV10-3, with 10 bases identical to TRBD2. Losses at the gene ends were 7 bases for V and 4 bases for J; bases not matched to a gene: 7. The CDR3 is 15 amino acids. Germline V gene sequence: CDR1 ENHRY, CDR2 SYGVKD.